The text below deals with one T cell receptor (beta chain). Its antigen is unidentified. Healthy bone marrow donors formed the donor group. V lost 5 bases to trimming and J lost 3 bases, with 17 bases between them. The CDR3 contains 15 residues. Per the germline V gene, CDR1 is MDHEN and CDR2 is SYDVKM. The sample comes from a study of cytomegalovirus exposure and HLA in healthy donors. Study results and limitations: Most of the TCR beta V segments (in an earlier analysis) were productive either about 90% or about 30% of the time. Later on, analysis showed that most CMV-associated TCR beta chains appeared to be HLA-restricted.

The study ran its PCR with 60 Vbeta and 13 Jbeta primers. Generated by immunoSEQ multiplex PCR, the TCRdb table keeps only in-frame clones and is missing some. Found here are 150,000 to 200,000 clones, roughly 82% of them singletons; the top ten hold 1.5%. The source material was PBMCs. This receptor was taken from a middle-aged man in good health and CMV-seronegative. The chain joins TRBV28 to TRBJ2-7, with D tentatively TRBD2 (6 bases). In DNA, the CDR3 is TGTGCCAGCAGTCTAGGGGACTTACAATACTACGAGCAGTACTTC. Translation gives CASSLGDLQYYEQYF.